Sequencing of this T cell receptor (beta chain) was carried out in a study of tissue T cells after allogeneic stem cell transplantation. Study-wide results and limits: The study did not identify alloreactive or antigen-specific tissue TCRs, and some clones might be persisting host cells. Limitations included a small, clinically heterogeneous cohort and limited sampling depth. Within patients, tissue anatomy strongly shaped TCR repertoire composition. Only a limited share of tissue TCRs appeared in blood or spleen.

Assay used: immunoSEQ multiplex PCR; TCRdb lists only in-frame clones, some missing. Of roughly 9,500 clones listed, approximately 47% are singletons. V was shortened by 2 bases and J by 2 bases, with 9 bases between the two germline ends. CDR3 length equals 14 residues. CDR1 is FNHDT and CDR2 is SITEND in the germline V gene (reference sequence). Turning to this clone: Antigen unknown. The gene names given are mouse names. Read coverage stops 1 residue before the CDR3 terminus; the germline J gene supplies the remainder.

Specified time point: mouse harvest day 7 after allogeneic transplant. Tail vein injection delivered 10^7 T-cell-depleted bone marrow cells and 10^6 splenic CD5+ T cells. The sample taken for sequencing was gut tissue. The TCR was taken from a female BALB/c mouse given C57BL/6 T cells with graft-versus-host disease after an allogeneic hematopoietic cell transplant. The rearrangement uses TRBV19 and TRBJ2-3; no reliable D call. Here the CDR3 reads CASSMTADAETLYF. The CDR3 bases that were read are TGTGCCAGCAGTATGACGGCTGATGCAGAAACGCTGTAT.